The clone carrying this TCR beta chain was observed many times. No antigen is known for it. The data originate from a study of blood T cells in healthy people across ages. Study results and limitations: Versus aged donors, long-lived donors had higher diversity and more naive CD4+ cells.

The CDR3 is 13 residues long. Per the germline V gene, CDR1 is MNHNY and CDR2 is SVGAGI (reference sequence). V lost 7 bases, J lost 0 bases, and 7 bases lay in between. A sample-barcoded 5' primer and a J-beta primer mix were used in a second PCR of roughly 7 to 11 cycles. TCRdb re-analysed the 5' RACE reads in MiXCR, keeping a single row per CDR3 protein. The sample gives 870,000 or so distinct CDR3 sequences, 25% to 35% of which show up once; approximately 15% is in the top ten. The specimen was blood. The receptor's source is a woman older than 75 in good health. V and J are TRBV6-6 and TRBJ2-1, with D unclear. The CDR3 DNA reads TGTGCCAGCACATGGAGCTCCTACAATGAGCAGTTCTTC. Its protein is CASTWSSYNEQFF.